The 8 T cell receptor beta chains below all came from one sample that was sequenced in a study of cytomegalovirus exposure and HLA in healthy donors. Primers for the PCR totalled 60 Vbeta and 13 Jbeta. The repertoire was sequenced with immunoSEQ multiplex PCR; TCRdb's copy has only in-frame clones and lacks some. This sample carries 150,000 or so clones, more than 70% of them seen once, and the ten largest clones take 11%. Sequenced sample: PBMCs. Every receptor here comes from a man younger than 35 in good health and CMV-seropositive.

Only one count was recorded for this clone. The rearrangement joins TRBV28 to TRBJ2-7; 12 positions match TRBD2. Germline assignment: CDR1 MDHEN and CDR2 SYDVKM. The CDR3 is made up of 20 amino acids. Losses at the gene ends were 6 bases for V and 2 bases for J; bases not matched to a gene: 20. The CDR3 DNA reads as TGTGCCAGCAGCAACCCCACCTGGACTAGCGGGATCTTTGGGGCCTACGAGCAGTACTTC. Protein product: CASSNPTWTSGIFGAYEQYF.

The rearrangement joins TRBV25-1 to TRBJ2-1; D gene ambiguous. Trimming shortened V by 2 bases and J by 2 bases, and 10 bases separated the two germline ends. The CDR3 has 15 residues. From germline, CDR1 is MGHDK and CDR2 SYGVNS. The CDR3 nucleotides read TGTGCCAGCAGTGAACCAGGATCCGCCTACAATGAGCAGTTCTTC. This gives the protein CASSEPGSAYNEQFF. Full variable domain (missing parts from reference TRBV25-1 and TRBJ2-1): EADIYQTPRYLVIGTGKKITLECSQTMGHDKMYWYQQDPGMELHLIHYSYGVNSTEKGDLSSESTVSRIRTEHFPLTLESARPSHTSQYLCASSEPGSAYNEQFFGPGTRLTVL.

This chain's CDR3 is CASSSLGLAGTPFAYEQYF. The DNA of the CDR3 is TGTGCCAGCAGCTCACTAGGACTAGCGGGCACTCCGTTTGCCTACGAGCAGTACTTC. The chain couples TRBV13 to TRBJ2-7; TRBD2 aligns across 11 bases. The germline V gene has CDR1 PRHDT and CDR2 FYEKMQ (reference sequence). The CDR3 is 19 residues long. V lost 4 bases to trimming and J lost 2 bases; unmatched junction nucleotides: 16. Looking up the rest from reference TRBV13 and TRBJ2-7 gives the full variable domain: AAGVIQSPRHLIKEKRETATLKCYPIPRHDTVYWYQQGPGQDPQFLISFYEKMQSDKGSIPDRFSAQQFSDYHSELNMSSLELGDSALYFCASSSLGLAGTPFAYEQYFGPGTRLTVT.

The chain joins TRBV6-1 to TRBJ1-5, with TRBD1 identical over 8 bases. Germline trimming cut 7 bases from V and 6 bases from J; bases unmatched to any gene: 8. Germline assignment: CDR1 MNHNS and CDR2 SASEGT. CDR3 length: 14 amino acids. In DNA, the CDR3 is TGTGCCAGCATTGTGCAGGGGGCAAGTCAGCCCCAGCATTTT. Amino acid sequence: CASIVQGASQPQHF.

In its sample, this clone was seen a few times. This chain connects TRBV6-5 to TRBJ2-5; 12 positions match TRBD2. This CDR3 spans 15 amino acids. Germline V gives CDR1 MNHEY, CDR2 SVGAGI. V shed 2 bases and J 5 bases; nucleotides not matched to a gene: 3. In DNA, the CDR3 is TGTGCCAGCAGTTACCTAGCGGGAGGGCCGGAGACCCAGTACTTC. It specifies CASSYLAGGPETQYF.

This chain links TRBV28 with TRBJ1-4; TRBD1 matches at 10 bases. With 5 bases clipped from V and 7 bases from J, the junction kept 7 bases outside the gene matches. The germline V gene has CDR1 MDHEN and CDR2 SYDVKM. This CDR3 comprises 15 residues. The CDR3 DNA follows: TGTGCCAGCAGTGCCGACAGGGGGCGGGTTGAAAAACTGTTTTTT. Translating gives CASSADRGRVEKLFF.

The V and J genes are TRBV11-2 and TRBJ2-2; D is ambiguous. Germline V lookup: CDR1 SGHAT, CDR2 FQNNGV. Trimming cost V 2 bases and J 2 bases, with 3 bases left between them. The CDR3 sequence is 13 residues long. The CDR3 DNA reads as TGTGCCAGCAGCTTAACTAACACCGGGGAGCTGTTTTTT. Protein sequence: CASSLTNTGELFF.

The J gene is TRBJ1-1, the V gene TRBV15; D remains unclear. The V gene lost 1 base and the J gene lost 4 bases, with 7 bases spanning the gap. Germline V gene data show CDR1 as LNHNV and CDR2 as YYDKDF (reference sequence). This CDR3 has 13 residues. CDR3 nucleotides: TGTGCCACCAGCAGAGCCCCCGGCACTGAAGCTTTCTTT. Translation gives CATSRAPGTEAFF. Variable domain in full (rest from reference TRBV15 and TRBJ1-1): DAMVIQNPRYQVTQFGKPVTLSCSQTLNHNVMYWYQQKSSQAPKLLFHYYDKDFNNEADTPDNFQSRRPNTSFCFLDIRSPGLGDTAMYLCATSRAPGTEAFFGQGTRLTVV.